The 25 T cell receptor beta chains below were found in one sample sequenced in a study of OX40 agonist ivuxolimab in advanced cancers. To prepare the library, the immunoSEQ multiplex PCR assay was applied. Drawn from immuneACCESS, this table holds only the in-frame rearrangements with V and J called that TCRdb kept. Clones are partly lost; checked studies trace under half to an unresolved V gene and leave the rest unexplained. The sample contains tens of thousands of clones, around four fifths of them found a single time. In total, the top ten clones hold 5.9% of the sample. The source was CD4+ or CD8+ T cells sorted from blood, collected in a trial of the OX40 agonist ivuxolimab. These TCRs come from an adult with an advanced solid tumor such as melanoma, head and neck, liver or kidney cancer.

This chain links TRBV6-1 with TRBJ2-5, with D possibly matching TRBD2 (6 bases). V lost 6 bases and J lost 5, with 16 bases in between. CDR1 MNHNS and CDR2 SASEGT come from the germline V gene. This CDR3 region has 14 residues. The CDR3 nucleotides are TGTGCCAGCAGATACCGGGGGAGAGGGGAGACCCAGTACTTC. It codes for CASRYRGRGETQYF.

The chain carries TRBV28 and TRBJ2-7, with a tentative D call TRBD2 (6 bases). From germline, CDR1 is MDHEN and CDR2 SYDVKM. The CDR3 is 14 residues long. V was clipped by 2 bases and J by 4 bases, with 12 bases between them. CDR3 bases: TGTGCCAGCAGTTTAGGAGGGGCGGGGTACGAGCAGTACTTC. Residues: CASSLGGAGYEQYF.

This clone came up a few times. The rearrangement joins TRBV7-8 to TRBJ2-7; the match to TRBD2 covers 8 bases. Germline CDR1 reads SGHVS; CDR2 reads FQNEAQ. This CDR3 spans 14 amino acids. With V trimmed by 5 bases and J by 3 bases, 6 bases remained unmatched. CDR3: CASSTTGLDYEQYF. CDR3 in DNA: TGTGCCAGCAGCACGACGGGACTAGACTACGAGCAGTACTTC.

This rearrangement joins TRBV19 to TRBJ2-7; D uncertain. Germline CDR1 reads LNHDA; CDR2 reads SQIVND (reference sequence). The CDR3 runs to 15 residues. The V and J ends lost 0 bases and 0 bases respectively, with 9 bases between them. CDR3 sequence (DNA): TGTGCCAGTAGTATAGAACGTGAGCTCTCCTACGAGCAGTACTTC. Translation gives CASSIERELSYEQYF.

This CDR3 is CASSSRSGEGKNIQYF. The CDR3 coding sequence is TGTGCCAGCAGTTCCCGCTCGGGGGAGGGAAAAAACATTCAGTACTTC. This chain uses TRBV28 with TRBJ2-4; 7 positions match TRBD2. Germline-derived CDR1 and CDR2 are MDHEN and SYDVKM. Trimming at V came to 4 bases and at J to 4 bases, leaving 10 bases not matched to a gene. This CDR3 spans 16 amino acids.

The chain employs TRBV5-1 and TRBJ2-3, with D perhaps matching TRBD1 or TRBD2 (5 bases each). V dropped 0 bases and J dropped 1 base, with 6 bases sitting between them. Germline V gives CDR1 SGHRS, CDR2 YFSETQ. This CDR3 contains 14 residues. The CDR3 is CASSLAGRTDTQYF. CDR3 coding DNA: TGCGCCAGCAGCTTGGCGGGACGCACAGATACGCAGTATTTT.

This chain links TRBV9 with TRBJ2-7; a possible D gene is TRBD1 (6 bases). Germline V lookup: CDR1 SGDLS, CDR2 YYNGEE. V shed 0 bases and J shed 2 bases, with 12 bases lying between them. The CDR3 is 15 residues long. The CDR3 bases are TGTGCCAGCAGCGTAGATCCCCGGGACACCTACGAGCAGTACTTC. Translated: CASSVDPRDTYEQYF.

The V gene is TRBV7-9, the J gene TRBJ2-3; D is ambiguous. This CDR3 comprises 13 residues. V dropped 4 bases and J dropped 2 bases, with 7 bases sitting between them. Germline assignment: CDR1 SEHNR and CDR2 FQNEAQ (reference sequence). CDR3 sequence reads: CASSSPITDTQYF. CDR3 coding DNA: TGTGCCAGCAGCTCCCCTATCACAGATACGCAGTATTTT.

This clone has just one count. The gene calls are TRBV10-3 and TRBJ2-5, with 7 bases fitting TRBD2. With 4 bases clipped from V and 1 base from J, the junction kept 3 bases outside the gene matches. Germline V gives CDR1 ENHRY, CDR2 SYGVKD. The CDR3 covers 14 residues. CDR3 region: CAISVGGGQETQYF. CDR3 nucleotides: TGTGCCATCAGTGTTGGGGGGGGCCAAGAGACCCAGTACTTC.

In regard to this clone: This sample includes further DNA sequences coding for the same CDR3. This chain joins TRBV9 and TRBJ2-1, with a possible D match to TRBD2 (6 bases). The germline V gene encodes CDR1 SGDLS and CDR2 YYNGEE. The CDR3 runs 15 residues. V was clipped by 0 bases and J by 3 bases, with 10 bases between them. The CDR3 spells CASSVAGAGYNEQFF. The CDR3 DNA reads TGTGCCAGCAGCGTAGCGGGAGCAGGCTACAATGAGCAGTTCTTC. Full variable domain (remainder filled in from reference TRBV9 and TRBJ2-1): DSGVTQTPKHLITATGQRVTLRCSPRSGDLSVYWYQQSLDQGLQFLIQYYNGEERAKGNILERFSAQQFPDLHSELNLSSLELGDSALYFCASSVAGAGYNEQFFGPGTRLTVL.

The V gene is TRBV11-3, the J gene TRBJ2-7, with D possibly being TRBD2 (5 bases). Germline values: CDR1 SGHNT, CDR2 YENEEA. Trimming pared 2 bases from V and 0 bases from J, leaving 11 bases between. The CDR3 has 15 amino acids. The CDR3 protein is CASSLRGHSSYEQYF. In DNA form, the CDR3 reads TGTGCCAGCAGCTTACGCGGGCATTCCTCCTACGAGCAGTACTTC. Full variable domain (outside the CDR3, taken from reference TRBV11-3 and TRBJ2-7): EAGVVQSPRYKIIEKKQPVAFWCNPISGHNTLYWYLQNLGQGPELLIRYENEEAVDDSQLPKDRFSAERLKGVDSTLKIQPAELGDSAVYLCASSLRGHSSYEQYFGPGTRLTVT.

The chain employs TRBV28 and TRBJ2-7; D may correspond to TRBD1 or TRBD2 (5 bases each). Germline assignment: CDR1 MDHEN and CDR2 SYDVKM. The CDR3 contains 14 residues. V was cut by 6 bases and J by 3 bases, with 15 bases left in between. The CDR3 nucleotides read TGTGCCAGCAGAAAGTTTGGGGGACGCTACGAGCAGTACGTC. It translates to CASRKFGGRYEQYV.

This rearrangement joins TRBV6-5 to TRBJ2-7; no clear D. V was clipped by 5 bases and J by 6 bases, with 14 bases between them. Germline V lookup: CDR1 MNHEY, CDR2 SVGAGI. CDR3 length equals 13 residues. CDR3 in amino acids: CASSERGLPEQYF. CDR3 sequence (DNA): TGTGCCAGCAGTGAACGCGGCCTCCCCGAGCAGTACTTC.

CDR3 in amino acids: CASSLNSRISGNTIYF. CDR3 bases: TGTGCCAGCAGCTTAAACTCGAGGATCTCTGGAAACACCATATATTTT. V gene TRBV11-2 combines with J gene TRBJ1-3; D remains ambiguous. CDR1 is SGHAT, CDR2 FQNNGV, per germline. The CDR3 has 16 residues. V shed 2 bases and J shed 0 bases, with 11 bases lying between them.

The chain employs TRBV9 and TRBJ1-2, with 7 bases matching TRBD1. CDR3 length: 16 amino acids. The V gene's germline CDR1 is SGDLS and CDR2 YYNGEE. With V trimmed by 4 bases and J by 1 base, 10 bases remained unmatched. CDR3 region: CASSPQSGQRNYGYTF. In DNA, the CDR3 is TGTGCCAGCAGCCCGCAATCGGGACAGCGTAACTATGGCTACACCTTC.

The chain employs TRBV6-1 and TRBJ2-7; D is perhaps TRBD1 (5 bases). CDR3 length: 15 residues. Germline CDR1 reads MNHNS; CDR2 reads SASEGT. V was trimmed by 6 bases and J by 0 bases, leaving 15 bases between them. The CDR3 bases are TGTGCCAGCAGACAACTACAGGATCGCTCCTACGAGCAGTACTTC. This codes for CASRQLQDRSYEQYF.

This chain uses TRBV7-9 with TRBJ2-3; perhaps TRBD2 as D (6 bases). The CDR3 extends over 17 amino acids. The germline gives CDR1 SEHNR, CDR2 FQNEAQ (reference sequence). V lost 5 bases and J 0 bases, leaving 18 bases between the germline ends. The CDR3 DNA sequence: TGTGCCAGCAGCCACGCCAATTTTGGGGGGAGCACAGATACGCAGTATTTT. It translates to CASSHANFGGSTDTQYF.

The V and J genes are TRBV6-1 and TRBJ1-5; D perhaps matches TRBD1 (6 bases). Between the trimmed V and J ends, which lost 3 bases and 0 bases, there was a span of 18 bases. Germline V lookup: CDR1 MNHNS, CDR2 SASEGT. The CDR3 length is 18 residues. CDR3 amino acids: CASSDGDIPSYSNQPQHF. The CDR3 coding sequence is TGTGCCAGCAGTGATGGGGACATCCCCAGTTATAGCAATCAGCCCCAGCATTTT.

The CDR3 region has the DNA TGTGCCAGCAGTGTCCCCGCGTCCCTAGGCAACACCATATATTTT. It specifies CASSVPASLGNTIYF. The chain uses TRBV6-1 and TRBJ1-3; D unclear. The CDR3 totals 15 residues. The germline V and J ends were trimmed by 4 bases and 7 bases, with 17 bases remaining between them. Per the germline V gene, CDR1 is MNHNS and CDR2 is SASEGT.

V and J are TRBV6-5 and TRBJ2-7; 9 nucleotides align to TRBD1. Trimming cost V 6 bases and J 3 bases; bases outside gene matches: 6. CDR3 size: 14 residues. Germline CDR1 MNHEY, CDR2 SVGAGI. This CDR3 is CASRKGQGLYEQYF. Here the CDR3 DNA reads TGTGCCAGCAGGAAGGGACAGGGACTCTACGAGCAGTACTTC.

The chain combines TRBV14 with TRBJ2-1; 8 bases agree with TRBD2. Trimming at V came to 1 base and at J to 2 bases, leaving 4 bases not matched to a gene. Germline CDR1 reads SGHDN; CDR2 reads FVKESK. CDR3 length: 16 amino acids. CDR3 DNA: TGTGCCAGCAGCCAAGCCGGACTAGCCCCCTACAATGAGCAGTTCTTC. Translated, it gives CASSQAGLAPYNEQFF.

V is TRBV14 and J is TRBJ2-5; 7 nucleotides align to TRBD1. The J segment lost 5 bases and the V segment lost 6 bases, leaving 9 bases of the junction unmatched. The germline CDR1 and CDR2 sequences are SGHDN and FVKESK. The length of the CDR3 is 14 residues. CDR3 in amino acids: CASSPRMTGETQYF. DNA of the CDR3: TGTGCCAGCAGTCCACGGATGACAGGGGAGACCCAGTACTTC.

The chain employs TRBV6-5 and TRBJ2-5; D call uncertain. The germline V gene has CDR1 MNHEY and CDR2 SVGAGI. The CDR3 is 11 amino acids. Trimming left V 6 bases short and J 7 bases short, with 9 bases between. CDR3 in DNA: TGTGCCAGCAGGGTCCTAGGGACCCAGTACTTC. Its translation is CASRVLGTQYF.

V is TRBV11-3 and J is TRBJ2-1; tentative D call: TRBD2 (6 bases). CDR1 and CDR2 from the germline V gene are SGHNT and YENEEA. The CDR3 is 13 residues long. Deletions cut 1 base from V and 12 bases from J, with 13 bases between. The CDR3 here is CASSLGRVGAQFF. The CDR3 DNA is TGTGCCAGCAGCTTAGGGAGGGTTGGTGCGCAGTTCTTC.

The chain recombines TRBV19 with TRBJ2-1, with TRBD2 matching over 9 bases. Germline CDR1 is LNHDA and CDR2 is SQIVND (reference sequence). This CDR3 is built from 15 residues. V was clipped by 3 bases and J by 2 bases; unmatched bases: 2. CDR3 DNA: TGTGCCAGTAGTATTTCTAGCGGGGCCTACAATGAGCAGTTCTTC. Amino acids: CASSISSGAYNEQFF. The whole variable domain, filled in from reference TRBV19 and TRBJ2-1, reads DGGITQSPKYLFRKEGQNVTLSCEQNLNHDAMYWYRQDPGQGLRLIYYSQIVNDFQKGDIAEGYSVSREKKESFPLTVTSAQKNPTAFYLCASSISSGAYNEQFFGPGTRLTVL.